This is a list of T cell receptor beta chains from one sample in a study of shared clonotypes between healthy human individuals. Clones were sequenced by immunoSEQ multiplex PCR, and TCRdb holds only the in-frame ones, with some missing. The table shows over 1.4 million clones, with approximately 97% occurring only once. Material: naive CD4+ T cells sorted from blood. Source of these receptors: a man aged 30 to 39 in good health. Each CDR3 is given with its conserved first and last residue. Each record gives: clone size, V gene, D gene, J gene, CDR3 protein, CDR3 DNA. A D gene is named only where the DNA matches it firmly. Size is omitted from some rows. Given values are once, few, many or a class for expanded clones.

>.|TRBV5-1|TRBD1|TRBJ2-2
CASSIRPPGQATGELFF
TGCGCCAGCAGCATCCGACCGCCGGGACAGGCCACCGGGGAGCTGTTTTTT
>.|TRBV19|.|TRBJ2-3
CASKARSTDTQYF
TGTGCCAGTAAAGCTAGATCCACAGATACGCAGTATTTT
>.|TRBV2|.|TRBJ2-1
CASRFPGLSYNEQFF
TGTGCCAGCAGATTCCCGGGACTCAGTTACAATGAGCAGTTCTTC
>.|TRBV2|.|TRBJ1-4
CASSVKRRNEKLFF
TGTGCCAGCAGTGTAAAGAGACGGAATGAAAAACTGTTTTTT
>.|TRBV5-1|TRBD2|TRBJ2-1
CASSLGSGPLAGPRNEQFF
TGCGCCAGCAGCTTGGGCAGTGGACCTCTAGCGGGCCCTAGGAATGAGCAGTTCTTC
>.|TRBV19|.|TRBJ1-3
CASSTRTANTIYF
TGTGCCAGTAGTACTCGGACAGCCAACACCATATATTTT
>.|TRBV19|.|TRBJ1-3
CASSPSGNTIYF
TGTGCCAGTAGTCCCTCTGGAAACACCATATATTTT
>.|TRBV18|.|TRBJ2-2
CASSPTLGVKNTGELFF
TGTGCCAGCTCGCCCACTCTTGGGGTGAAGAACACCGGGGAGCTGTTTTTT
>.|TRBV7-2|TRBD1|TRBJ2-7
CASSLVGQAYEQYF
TGTGCCAGCAGCTTAGTCGGACAGGCCTACGAGCAGTACTTC
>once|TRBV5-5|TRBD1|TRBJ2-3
CASSGQTGWTDTQYF
TGTGCCAGCAGCGGTCAGACAGGGTGGACAGATACGCAGTATTTT
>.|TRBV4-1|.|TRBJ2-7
CASSQVRGRIYEQYF
TGCGCCAGCAGCCAAGTCCGGGGTCGGATTTACGAGCAGTACTTC
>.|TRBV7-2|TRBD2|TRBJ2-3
CASSPGTSGRPSTDTQYF
TGTGCCAGCAGCCCCGGGACTAGCGGGAGGCCTAGCACAGATACGCAGTATTTT
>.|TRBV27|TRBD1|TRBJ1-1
CASSTRAGTANTEAFF
TGTGCCAGCAGTACCCGGGCCGGGACAGCCAATACTGAAGCTTTCTTT
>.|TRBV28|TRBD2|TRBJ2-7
CATWRLAGGGHEQYF
TGTGCCACCTGGAGGCTAGCGGGAGGGGGCCACGAGCAGTACTTC
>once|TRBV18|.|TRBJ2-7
CASSPRRGLGMAYEQYF
TGTGCCAGCTCACCTCGCCGTGGGCTGGGGATGGCCTACGAGCAGTACTTC
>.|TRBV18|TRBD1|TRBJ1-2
CASSPTHGTGDYGYTF
TGTGCCAGCTCACCAACACACGGGACAGGGGACTATGGCTACACCTTC
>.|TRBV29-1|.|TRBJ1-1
CSVVEAWAGAEAFF
TGCAGCGTTGTTGAGGCCTGGGCGGGGGCTGAAGCTTTCTTT
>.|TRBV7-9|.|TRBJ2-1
CASSLNSRGNEQFF
TGTGCCAGCAGCTTAAATTCCAGGGGCAATGAGCAGTTCTTC
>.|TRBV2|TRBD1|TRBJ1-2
CASSGGTGLGVDYGYTF
TGTGCCAGCAGTGGGGGGACAGGGTTAGGAGTTGACTATGGCTACACCTTC